The entry below describes one T cell receptor beta chain. Its specific antigen is unknown. The input lacks base qualities; no much larger clone sits a single base away. Synthetic TCR analog templates were spiked into each PCR to estimate absolute template abundance from read counts. TCRbeta CDR3 regions were amplified from genomic DNA with bias-controlled V and J gene primers using the immunoSEQ assay. Sequencing of rearranged TCRbeta segments was done at approximately 20X coverage. The study's processing was this. Sequencing errors were corrected by clustering, and CDR3s were annotated against IMGT so that V, D and J genes could be assigned. Out-of-frame and stop-codon sequences were excluded, and only productive TCRbeta rearrangements were used in downstream analyses. To compute clonality, Shannon entropy was normalized by the log of the number of unique productive sequences and then subtracted from one. Fisher's exact test with Benjamini-Hochberg correction, at a threshold of adjusted p below 0.01, was used to find clones that differed between time points or between blood and tumor. TCRdb's version of the immuneACCESS table is confined to in-frame rearrangements and falls short of the full clone set. An unresolved V gene accounts for under half of the shortfall where checked; the remainder is of unknown origin. V, J and clone size are those of that table, while D and trimming were read from the DNA. Across this sample there are around 50,000 clones, with about 85% seen only once. The ten largest clonotypes hold more than 1.5% of the sample.

From a lookup of the germline V gene, CDR1 and CDR2 are MDHEN and SYDVKM. Deletion took 5 bases off V and 6 bases off J, with a span of 10 bases between the germline ends. Including the terminal cysteine and phenylalanine, the CDR3 comprises 12 residues. Only CDR3 DNA remains: 36 bases, in frame from the first base. This sample is part of a study of PD-L1 blockade in urothelial cancer (dated by TCRdb to 2016 to 2017). In the study overall: Therapy was started at some point between 2014 and 2016 for all patients, and atezolizumab 1,200 mg was administered intravenously every 3 weeks. Durable clinical benefit was defined as a progression-free survival longer than 6 months, and TCR features were additionally tested against progression-free survival and overall survival. Nine patients achieved durable clinical benefit and 20 did not. Blood samples gave a median of about 150,000 T cells and 80,000 to 95,000 unique TCRs, with a median clonality of around 0.08. Blood samples were analyzed at 3 weeks after treatment start (second dose) and at 6 weeks after treatment start. An ECOG performance status of 0 or 1 was recorded for the patients, and 0 to 3 prior chemotherapy regimens had been received by the patients. Pretreatment blood TCR-seq was available for nearly 30 patients, at least one posttreatment blood collection was obtained for around 25 patients, and tumor TCR-seq was available for around 25 patients. The study, an exploratory multi-omic analysis, examined somatic, immune and clinical correlates of response to PD-L1 blockade with atezolizumab in urothelial cancer. Pretreatment tumor samples, along with matched peripheral blood serially collected before and after atezolizumab treatment, were subjected to TCR sequencing. In the same patients, pretreatment tumors underwent whole exome sequencing and RNA sequencing in addition to TCR sequencing. About 90% of the 29 patients were males with bladder-origin urothelial cancer, and 18 of 29 reported a prior smoking history.

Results and caveats for the whole study, not just this receptor: Because the sample size was small (n ≈ 29) and many exploratory analyses were performed, the results are intended to be hypothesis-generating. Improved progression-free and overall survival was found to be associated with pretreatment peripheral blood TCR clonality below the median. Patients with durable benefit showed greater expansion of tumor-associated TCR clones in peripheral blood 3 weeks after starting treatment (n of about 20, p = 0.022).

In the paper's terms, the time point label means: peripheral blood 6 weeks after treatment start. The cohort comprised nearly 30 patients with locally advanced or metastatic urothelial carcinoma treated at Memorial Sloan Kettering on a trial protocol. Peripheral blood mononuclear cells were collected pretreatment and during treatment, at between 1 and 8 total time points per patient. The Qiagen DNeasy Blood extraction kit was used to purify genomic DNA from total PBMCs and tumor samples. PBMCs were collected pretreatment and during treatment, and were isolated and stored as previously described. This clonotype was obtained from a man aged 45-65 years with urothelial cancer. The sample consisted of PBMCs, taken around atezolizumab (anti-PD-L1) treatment. The chain was built from TRBV28 and TRBJ1-2, with the D gene not confidently named. The nucleotides read TGTGCCAGCAGTCCCCGGGTAGATGGCTACACCTTC. Translated, it gives CASSPRVDGYTF.